The clone carrying this TCR beta chain has a handful of counts. The antigen remains undetermined. The data were taken from a study of response to subunit inactivated influenza vaccine. The J segment lost 8 bases and the V segment lost 6 bases, leaving 7 bases of the junction unmatched. The CDR3 loop spans 13 amino acids. Per the germline V gene, CDR1 is DFQATT and CDR2 is SNEGSKA (reference sequence). TCRdb called the RT-PCR reads again in MiXCR, with one record for every CDR3 protein. The table has around 190,000 distinct CDR3 sequences, approximately 9.2% seen once; the top ten hold roughly a tenth. Study outcomes and limitations: Researchers suggested that each seasonal influenza vaccination recruits few new T cells.

Sequencing was performed on non-naive T cells sorted from PBMCs, taken on the day of vaccination. This sequence joins TRBV20-1 and TRBJ1-4, with 9 bases that match TRBD1. The sequence was collected from a man between 50 and 59 years old who received an inactivated influenza vaccine. CDR3: CSARDRAEEKLFF. In DNA, the CDR3 is TGCAGTGCGAGGGACAGGGCAGAGGAAAAACTGTTTTTT.